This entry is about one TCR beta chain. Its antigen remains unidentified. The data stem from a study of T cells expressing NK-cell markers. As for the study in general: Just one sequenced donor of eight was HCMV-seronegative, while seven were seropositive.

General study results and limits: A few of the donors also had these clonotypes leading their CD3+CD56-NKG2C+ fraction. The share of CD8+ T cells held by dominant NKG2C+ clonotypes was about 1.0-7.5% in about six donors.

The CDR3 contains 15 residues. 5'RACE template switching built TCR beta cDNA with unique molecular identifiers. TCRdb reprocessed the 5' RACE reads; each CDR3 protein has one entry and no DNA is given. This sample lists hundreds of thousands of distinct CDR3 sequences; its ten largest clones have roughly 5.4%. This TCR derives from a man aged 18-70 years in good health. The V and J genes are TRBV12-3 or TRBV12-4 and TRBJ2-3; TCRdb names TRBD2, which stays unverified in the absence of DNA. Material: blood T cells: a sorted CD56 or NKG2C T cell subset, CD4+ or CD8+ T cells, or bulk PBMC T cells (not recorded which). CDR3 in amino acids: CASRDNLAGGNTQYF.